A selection of T cell receptor beta chains follows, all from one sample in a study of OX40 agonist ivuxolimab in advanced cancers. The repertoire was sequenced with immunoSEQ multiplex PCR; TCRdb's copy has only in-frame clones and lacks some. The sample contains about 15,000 clones, roughly four fifths of which appear only once. Specimen: CD4+ or CD8+ T cells sorted from blood, collected in a trial of the OX40 agonist ivuxolimab. The receptors shown here come from an adult with an advanced solid tumor such as melanoma, head and neck, liver or kidney cancer. Each CDR3 is given with its conserved first and last residue. D genes are given only for firm matches. Part of the rows lack a size; the others show once, few, many or a class for expanded clones.

j_call	v_call	d_call	clone_size	cdr3_nt	cdr3_aa
TRBJ2-1	TRBV5-1	NA	NA	TGCGCCAGCAGCTTGGATGGATACAATGAGCAGTTCTTC	CASSLDGYNEQFF
TRBJ1-2	TRBV7-9	NA	NA	TGTGCCAGCAGCGCTCCCCCGGGACTCCTATCCACGGGTGGCTACACCTTC	CASSAPPGLLSTGGYTF
TRBJ2-1	TRBV29-1	NA	NA	TGCAGCGCCGGGATTGGGGGCAGGGCGCGCTACAATGAGCAGTTCTTC	CSAGIGGRARYNEQFF
TRBJ1-1	TRBV4-3	NA	NA	TGCGCCAGCAGCCACCTGGGGAGCAACACTGAAGCTTTCTTT	CASSHLGSNTEAFF
TRBJ1-5	TRBV6-5	TRBD1	NA	TGTGCCAGCAGTTACTCAGGACAGGGAAAGAATCAGCCCCAGCATTTT	CASSYSGQGKNQPQHF
TRBJ2-1	TRBV11-3	NA	NA	TGTGCCAGCAGCTTAGACCTTTACAATGAGCAGTTCTTC	CASSLDLYNEQFF
TRBJ2-7	TRBV5-5	NA	NA	TGTGCCAGCAGCTTGGCCTTTATTAGCTTTTACGAGCAGTACTTC	CASSLAFISFYEQYF
TRBJ2-1	TRBV5-4	TRBD2	NA	TGTGCCAGCAGCTTTAGCGGGAGGGCCGGTCAGGGTGAGCAGTTCTTC	CASSFSGRAGQGEQFF
TRBJ1-2	TRBV28	TRBD1	NA	TGTGCCAGCAGGGGACCGGGACAGGGGTTGAGTGGCTACACCTTC	CASRGPGQGLSGYTF
TRBJ2-7	TRBV2	NA	NA	TGTGCCAGCAGTGAAAGGGGCAGTATCTACGAGCAGTACTTC	CASSERGSIYEQYF
TRBJ2-7	TRBV27	NA	NA	TGTGCCAGCAGGATGACAGGGACTATCTTTAGCGGGCCATCAGAACACTACGAGCAGTACTTC	CASRMTGTIFSGPSEHYEQYF
TRBJ2-1	TRBV1	NA	NA	TGCACCAGCAGCCGGGAGTGGGCTAGCGGGAGACCCCGCTCCTACAATGAGCAGTTCTTC	CTSSREWASGRPRSYNEQFF
TRBJ1-1	TRBV6-1	NA	NA	TGTGCCAGCAGTGAGTCCCTGAACACTGAAGCTTTCTTT	CASSESLNTEAFF
TRBJ2-7	TRBV15	TRBD2	NA	TGTGCCACCAGGAGAGACCCATCCCGTACTAGCGGGAGTGCCGAGCAGTACTTC	CATRRDPSRTSGSAEQYF
TRBJ2-5	TRBV28	NA	NA	TGTGCCAGCAGTCCTTCGCAGACCCAGTACTTC	CASSPSQTQYF
TRBJ2-7	TRBV6-6	TRBD1	NA	TGTGCCAGCAGTTACCGCGCCCCTGGACAGGCCTACGAGCAGTACTTC	CASSYRAPGQAYEQYF
TRBJ1-2	TRBV7-2	TRBD1	NA	TGTGCCAGCAGTCTTGGACAGGAATATTATGGCTACACCTTC	CASSLGQEYYGYTF
TRBJ2-1	TRBV7-9	TRBD2	NA	TGTGCCAGCAGCATGACTAGCGGGAGGTCTGGGGAGCAGTTCTTC	CASSMTSGRSGEQFF
TRBJ2-5	TRBV7-9	NA	once	TGTGCCAGCAGCCCCCGGGACCAGATGGCCCAGTACTTC	CASSPRDQMAQYF
TRBJ2-7	TRBV29-1	TRBD2	NA	TGCAGCGTTGAAAAAGGAATTAGCGGGAGCGAGCAGTACTTC	CSVEKGISGSEQYF
TRBJ2-3	TRBV4-3	TRBD2	NA	TGCGCCAGCAGCCAAGATGGTCAGCGGGGGACTAGCACAGATACGCAGTATTTT	CASSQDGQRGTSTDTQYF
TRBJ2-5	TRBV14	NA	NA	TGTGCCAGCAGCCAAGATAGGGCTATAGGGACCCAGTACTTC	CASSQDRAIGTQYF
TRBJ2-1	TRBV30	NA	NA	TGTGCCTGGAGTCCGACTTTTTTCGGACGGGGGTACAATGAGCAGTTCTTC	CAWSPTFFGRGYNEQFF
TRBJ2-2	TRBV11-1	NA	NA	TGTGCCAGCAGCTTAGGGGAAGCCGGGGAGCTGTTTTTT	CASSLGEAGELFF
TRBJ1-1	TRBV7-3	TRBD1	once	TGTGCCAGCAGTCCTACAGGGGCGCCCAACACTGAAGCTTTCTTT	CASSPTGAPNTEAFF
TRBJ2-7	TRBV10-2	NA	NA	TGCGCCAGCAGTGATTCTGCACTTCCCTACGAGCAGTACTTC	CASSDSALPYEQYF
TRBJ1-1	TRBV28	TRBD1	NA	TGTGCCAGCAGTCCAACAGGGGGCCGCGGGACTGAAGCTTTCTTT	CASSPTGGRGTEAFF
TRBJ2-2	TRBV28	NA	NA	TGTGCCAGCAGTTTAAGTGGAAGTACCGGGGAGCTGTTTTTT	CASSLSGSTGELFF
TRBJ1-6	TRBV30	NA	NA	TGTGCCTGGAGTCTGAATTCACCCCTCCACTTT	CAWSLNSPLHF
TRBJ1-5	TRBV2	TRBD1	NA	TGTGCCAGCAGTGAACAGACAGGGGTTGGTCAGCCCCAGCATTTT	CASSEQTGVGQPQHF
TRBJ2-2	TRBV5-1	TRBD1	NA	TGCGCCAGCAGCCAGGGACAGGGAATATCGGAGCTGTTTTTT	CASSQGQGISELFF